Each of the 9 T cell receptor beta chains below was sequenced from the same sample in a study of shared clonotypes between healthy human individuals. The data were produced by immunoSEQ multiplex PCR, yet TCRdb's version contains in-frame clones alone and is incomplete. The sample has about 1 million clones, about 76% seen once. Sequencing was carried out using memory CD4+ T cells sorted from blood. Noted subset: CD45RA-negative fraction. The receptor source for this set is a man between 18 and 29 years old in good health.

V is TRBV6-1 and J is TRBJ1-3; perhaps TRBD1 as D (5 bases). With 0 bases removed from V and 1 base from J, the gap between germline ends came to 13 bases. The V gene's germline CDR1 is MNHNS and CDR2 SASEGT. The CDR3 runs 17 residues. The CDR3 sequence is CASSEAKGDISGNTIYF. The CDR3 DNA reads as TGTGCCAGCAGTGAAGCAAAAGGGGATATATCTGGAAACACCATATATTTT.

This chain connects TRBV19 to TRBJ1-5, with 7 positions matching TRBD1. This CDR3 has 14 residues. V was pared by 7 bases and J by 3 bases, with 6 bases of the junction left unmatched. Germline V gene sequence: CDR1 LNHDA, CDR2 SQIVND (reference sequence). CDR3 sequence: CASTVQGFNQPQHF. The CDR3 DNA reads as TGTGCCAGTACTGTACAGGGGTTCAATCAGCCCCAGCATTTT.

The rearrangement joins TRBV15 to TRBJ1-1; D is unclear. Germline values: CDR1 LNHNV, CDR2 YYDKDF (reference sequence). Trimming took off 0 bases at V and 6 bases at J, with 11 bases between the two ends. The CDR3 is made up of 14 amino acids. The chain's CDR3 is CATSRDRGIAEAFF. The DNA for the CDR3 is TGTGCCACCAGCAGAGATCGGGGTATAGCTGAAGCTTTCTTT.

The genes are TRBV5-4 and TRBJ2-3; the D gene is possibly TRBD2 (6 bases). Trimming left V 0 bases short and J 2 bases short, with 13 bases between. The CDR3 runs 16 residues. The V gene's germline CDR1 is SGHNT and CDR2 YYREEE (reference sequence). Written as DNA, the CDR3 is TGTGCCAGCAGCTTGGCCACTAGCAGACTCACAGATACGCAGTATTTT. Its protein product is CASSLATSRLTDTQYF.

This chain uses TRBV6-1 with TRBJ2-7; TRBD2 aligns across 7 bases. Germline loops: CDR1 MNHNS, CDR2 SASEGT. V was clipped by 1 base and J by 7 bases; unmatched bases: 10. This CDR3 is built from 15 residues. CDR3 amino acids: CASSEVGGVPGEQYF. The CDR3, as DNA: TGTGCCAGCAGTGAAGTTGGGGGGGTGCCCGGGGAGCAGTACTTC.

The CDR3 region is CASSLDPGGNTIYF. The CDR3 nucleotides read TGTGCCAGCAGCTTGGACCCAGGGGGAAACACCATATATTTT. J is TRBJ1-3 and V is TRBV5-4, with TRBD1 as a possible D gene (5 bases). The germline V gene encodes CDR1 SGHNT and CDR2 YYREEE (reference sequence). This CDR3 has 14 residues. Between the trimmed V and J ends, which lost 0 bases and 4 bases, there was a span of 8 bases.

This clone was observed at least ten times. The chain has TRBV6-5 and TRBJ1-2; D may be TRBD1 (5 bases). V was shortened by 0 bases and J by 8 bases, with 13 bases between the two germline ends. This CDR3 spans 14 amino acids. Germline-derived CDR1 and CDR2 are MNHEY and SVGAGI. The CDR3 spells CASSYSASGGGYTF. In DNA form, the CDR3 reads TGTGCCAGCAGTTACTCGGCCAGTGGGGGAGGCTACACCTTC.

The gene calls are TRBV28 and TRBJ1-6; the match to TRBD1 covers 7 bases. The germline V gene encodes CDR1 MDHEN and CDR2 SYDVKM. With 4 bases clipped from V and 13 bases from J, the junction kept 13 bases outside the gene matches. The CDR3 is made up of 15 amino acids. The CDR3 region has the DNA TGTGCCAGCAGTTCCGGACAGGCAGGGCTTGGGCCCCTCCACTTT. Translation gives CASSSGQAGLGPLHF. Using reference TRBV28 and TRBJ1-6 for the parts outside the CDR3, the full variable domain is DVKVTQSSRYLVKRTGEKVFLECVQDMDHENMFWYRQDPGLGLRLIYFSYDVKMKEKGDIPEGYSVSREKKERFSLILESASTNQTSMYLCASSSGQAGLGPLHFGNGTRLTVT.

The chain carries TRBV5-1 and TRBJ2-7; the D is unclear. Germline lookup yields CDR1 SGHRS and CDR2 YFSETQ. V was cut by 0 bases and J by 2 bases, with 9 bases left in between. This CDR3 is 14 amino acids long. CDR3 bases: TGCGCCAGCAGCTTGGTCTCAGCGACCTACGAGCAGTACTTC. This gives the protein CASSLVSATYEQYF.